Here is one TCR beta chain with its context. The antigen remains unidentified. Sequencing was performed with immunoSEQ multiplex PCR; in TCRdb, only in-frame clones are kept and a portion is missing. The sample includes roughly 1.5 million clones, roughly 98% seen only once; the top ten take around 0.47%. The CDR3 runs to 13 residues. Germline V gives CDR1 MGHDK, CDR2 SYGVNS. Trimming took 3 bases from V and 2 from J, leaving 6 bases between them. The data stem from a study of shared clonotypes between healthy human individuals. Findings of the study overall: Sharing across four donors was highest in naive CD4 (approximately 5%) and lowest in memory CD8 (about 0.4%). Investigators collected only blood, and repertoires in tissues likely differ.

Input material: naive CD4+ T cells sorted from blood. Subset of the sample: CD45RA+ positively selected. The sequence came from a man aged 25 to 45 in good health. The gene calls are TRBV25-1 and TRBJ2-3; no firm D call. Written as DNA, the CDR3 is TGTGCCAGCAGTGATCTGTACACAGATACGCAGTATTTT. Its protein product is CASSDLYTDTQYF. Drawing the rest from reference TRBV25-1 and TRBJ2-3, the complete variable domain is EADIYQTPRYLVIGTGKKITLECSQTMGHDKMYWYQQDPGMELHLIHYSYGVNSTEKGDLSSESTVSRIRTEHFPLTLESARPSHTSQYLCASSDLYTDTQYFGPGTRLTVL.